Described below is a single T cell receptor (beta chain) sequence and its context. This specimen comes from a study of shared clonotypes between healthy human individuals. Repertoires were generated with immunoSEQ multiplex PCR, while TCRdb's copy carries only in-frame clones and drops some. The sample shows more than 850,000 clones, around three quarters of them seen only once. V lost 3 bases and J lost 1, with 11 bases in between. The CDR3 is 14 amino acids. Germline lookup yields CDR1 SGHRS and CDR2 YFSETQ. The receptor comes from a man in his late teens or twenties in good health. Some clones in this sample may be carry-over from other donors' samples. Sequencing used memory CD4+ T cells from PBMCs. As to subset: CD45RA-negative fraction. The chain carries TRBV5-1 and TRBJ2-7; D not resolved. In DNA, the CDR3 is TGCGCCAGCAGCTCGCCGGACCGATCCTACGAGCAGTACTTC. It yields the protein CASSSPDRSYEQYF.